The clone carrying this TCR beta chain was seen only a few times. As yet, its antigen is unknown. This specimen belongs to a study of identical twins. V lost 5 bases and J 2 bases, leaving 14 bases between the germline ends. The CDR3 sequence is 14 residues long. The germline V gene encodes CDR1 SQVTM and CDR2 ANQGSEA. TCRdb re-called the 5' RACE reads with MiXCR, one entry per CDR3 protein. The data hold around 490,000 distinct CDR3 sequences, with 14% observed a single time. The study, taken as a whole, reports: Clonotypes of the beta chain that were abundant in cord blood carried fewer insertions (memory repertoires showed none).

The sample was also linked to a second study, of yellow fever vaccine responses in identical twins.

The sequenced sample was CD4+ T cells sorted from blood. This receptor was identified in a woman under 30 in good health. The chain uses TRBV29-1 and TRBJ2-3, with D unresolved. The CDR3 spells CSVYPPSSTDTQYF. CDR3 DNA sequence: TGCAGCGTTTACCCTCCAAGCTCCACAGATACGCAGTATTTT.